These T cell receptor beta chains were read from a single sample in a study of blood T cell repertoires in COVID-19. Method: immunoSEQ multiplex PCR; TCRdb's copy keeps in-frame clones and lacks some. The data contain around 150,000 clones, approximately 93% of them singletons. Sequenced input: peripheral blood. All receptors come from a woman aged 55-69 years with COVID-19, enrolled during active disease. Each CDR3 is given with its conserved first and last residue. The D gene is left open where the match is weak. Some rows have no size entry. The others give once, few or many, or a class for an expanded clone.

CDR3 protein: CASSIGQGTYGYTF
CDR3 DNA: TGTGCCAGTAGTATAGGACAGGGAACCTATGGCTACACCTTC
J gene: TRBJ1-2
D gene: TRBD1
V gene: TRBV19
clone size: once

CDR3 protein: CASSGQGQEEKLFF
CDR3 DNA: TGCGCCAGCAGTGGACAGGGCCAAGAAGAAAAACTGTTTTTT
J gene: TRBJ1-4
D gene: TRBD1
V gene: TRBV5-1
clone size: -

CDR3 protein: CASSLAYSASGGARDTQYF
CDR3 DNA: TGTGCCAGCAGCCTGGCCTATTCAGCTAGCGGGGGGGCCAGAGATACGCAGTATTTT
J gene: TRBJ2-3
D gene: TRBD2
V gene: TRBV5-4
clone size: once

CDR3 protein: CASEDGGQETQYF
CDR3 DNA: TGTGCCAGCGAGGACGGGGGCCAAGAGACCCAGTACTTC
J gene: TRBJ2-5
D gene: -
V gene: TRBV19
clone size: -

CDR3 protein: CASSQKRGQWDVPEAFF
CDR3 DNA: TGTGCCAGCAGCCAGAAAAGGGGACAATGGGACGTCCCTGAAGCTTTCTTT
J gene: TRBJ1-1
D gene: -
V gene: TRBV4-2
clone size: -

CDR3 protein: CASRRDREGTEAFF
CDR3 DNA: TGTGCCAGCAGACGGGACAGGGAAGGAACTGAAGCTTTCTTT
J gene: TRBJ1-1
D gene: TRBD1
V gene: TRBV6-5
clone size: -

CDR3 protein: CASSAGTSEGKAFF
CDR3 DNA: TGTGCCAGCAGTGCCGGGACTTCAGAAGGCAAAGCTTTCTTT
J gene: TRBJ1-1
D gene: -
V gene: TRBV6-2/TRBV6-3
clone size: -

CDR3 protein: CASSKETGVLSTEAFF
CDR3 DNA: TGCGCCAGCAGCAAAGAGACAGGGGTTTTATCCACTGAAGCTTTCTTT
J gene: TRBJ1-1
D gene: TRBD1
V gene: TRBV5-1
clone size: -

CDR3 protein: CASTSGTGDYEQYF
CDR3 DNA: TGTGCCAGCACATCCGGGACAGGGGACTACGAGCAGTACTTC
J gene: TRBJ2-7
D gene: TRBD1
V gene: TRBV7-9
clone size: -

CDR3 protein: CASSQTRGGAGGYTF
CDR3 DNA: TGCGCCAGCAGCCAGACCCGAGGGGGCGCAGGGGGCTACACCTTC
J gene: TRBJ1-2
D gene: TRBD1
V gene: TRBV4-1
clone size: -

CDR3 protein: CASSQTGSSNQPQHF
CDR3 DNA: TGTGCCAGCAGCCAGACAGGGTCGAGCAATCAGCCCCAGCATTTT
J gene: TRBJ1-5
D gene: TRBD1
V gene: TRBV7-9
clone size: -

CDR3 protein: CASSPGAGTGELFF
CDR3 DNA: TGTGCCAGCAGCCCCGGTGCGGGAACCGGGGAGCTGTTTTTT
J gene: TRBJ2-2
D gene: -
V gene: TRBV5-6
clone size: -

CDR3 protein: CASSESGGVETQYF
CDR3 DNA: TGTGCCAGCAGTGAATCGGGAGGGGTGGAGACCCAGTACTTC
J gene: TRBJ2-5
D gene: TRBD2
V gene: TRBV25-1
clone size: -

CDR3 protein: CASSFGGQGNSPLHF
CDR3 DNA: TGTGCCAGCAGCTTCGGGGGACAGGGTAATTCACCCCTCCACTTT
J gene: TRBJ1-6
D gene: TRBD1
V gene: TRBV11-1
clone size: -

CDR3 protein: CASRDRVANYGYTF
CDR3 DNA: TGTGCCAGCAGGGACAGGGTGGCTAACTATGGCTACACCTTC
J gene: TRBJ1-2
D gene: TRBD1
V gene: TRBV6-5
clone size: -

CDR3 protein: CASSQDPGTGGFGDGYTF
CDR3 DNA: TGTGCCAGCAGCCAAGACCCCGGGACAGGGGGGTTTGGGGATGGCTACACCTTC
J gene: TRBJ1-2
D gene: TRBD1
V gene: TRBV4-2
clone size: few